The T cell receptor (beta chain) described here comes from a study of T cell changes during pregnancy in multiple sclerosis. Libraries were prepared by immunoSEQ multiplex PCR; TCRdb keeps only in-frame clonotypes and omits some of them. The sample has some 93,000 clones, 90% to 95% seen once; the top ten hold approximately 1.6%. CDR1 and CDR2 from the germline V gene are ENHRY and SYGVKD. The ends lost 2 bases at V and 6 bases at J; junction bases unmatched: 8. CDR3 length: 15 amino acids. Here the sequenced sample was peripheral blood, taken after pregnancy. This chain uses TRBV10-3 with TRBJ2-7; 9 nucleotides agree with TRBD2. The sequence was obtained from a female donor in good health, enrolled as a control in a pregnancy study. The CDR3 sequence is CAISEGTSWGSEQYF. For the CDR3, the DNA is TGTGCCATCAGTGAGGGGACTAGCTGGGGAAGCGAGCAGTACTTC.